This T cell receptor beta chain was sequenced in a study of blood T cell repertoires in COVID-19. TCRdb's copy holds only in-frame clones and misses some; the assay was immunoSEQ multiplex PCR. This sample has around 250,000 clones, with 75% to 90% found just once. The germline gives CDR1 LNHNV, CDR2 YYDKDF (reference sequence). The CDR3 is 15 residues long. V gave up 5 bases and J gave up 3 bases; unmatched junction bases: 5. This clone was observed once. Sequences were obtained from peripheral blood. This clonotype originated in a woman in her 70s with COVID-19, enrolled during active disease. The rearrangement joins TRBV15 to TRBJ2-3; 10 bases map to TRBD1. The CDR3 reads CATSSRTGGTDTQYF. In nucleotides, the CDR3 is TGTGCCACCAGCTCCCGGACAGGGGGGACAGATACGCAGTATTTT.